The clone carrying this T cell receptor (beta chain) has a count of ten or more. The sample belongs to a study of regulatory T cells in long-lasting Graves disease. Regarding time point: persistent/refractory GD, antithyroid drugs over 5 years with positive TRAb. Preparation of the TCR library used RNA extracted from PBMCs. Into tubes containing EDTA, approximately 9.4 milliliters of peripheral blood were drawn. CDR3 regions were amplified by Arm-PCR using iRepertoire HTBI primers to build TCR beta libraries. As handled by the study authors: Segment identification across samples yielded some 63 TRBV and roughly 15 TRBJ segments. TCRdb reprocessed the multiplex PCR reads with MiXCR, giving one entry per CDR3 protein. The V and J calls were not made by the authors but by TCRdb's processing. Of 400,000 to 500,000 distinct CDR3 sequences listed, more than 20% are singletons. Here the sequenced sample was peripheral blood mononuclear cells (PBMCs), taken when the disease was refractory, from a patient treated with antithyroid drugs. The TCR was taken from a female donor with Graves disease.

CDR3 sequence (DNA): TGTGCCAGCAGTCCAGGACCAGGGGGCAGTGAAGCTTTCTTT. Its translation: CASSPGPGGSEAFF. The rearrangement uses TRBV28 and TRBJ1-1; 8 nucleotides line up with TRBD1. The CDR3 is 14 residues long. Germline values: CDR1 MDHEN, CDR2 SYDVKM. The junction had 9 bases not matched to a gene; V was cut back by 5 bases and J by 7 bases.